This T cell receptor beta chain was recovered during a study of Ad26.COV2.S vaccination and SARS-CoV-2 variants. Findings and caveats of the study: People who got the vaccine or the placebo had similar non-spike TCR breadth.

For this clone: Its antigen is not known.

V gave up 4 bases and J gave up 6 bases; unmatched junction bases: 7. The CDR3 is made up of 14 amino acids. Germline V gene data show CDR1 as SEHNR and CDR2 as FQNEAQ (reference sequence). The sample's treatment: 15 to 20 received Ad26.COV2.S at low or high dose, single or two shots; about 5 received placebo; per-sample allocation not given. Samples came from day 63 after the first vaccine or placebo injection. It was an adult aged 18-55 years in Boston who was the donor. This vaccine is an Ad26 vector that expresses the Wuhan-strain SARS-CoV-2 spike. Method: immunoSEQ multiplex PCR; TCRdb's copy keeps in-frame clones and lacks some. This table has a few hundred thousand clones, 88% appearing once.

This chain uses TRBV7-9 with TRBJ2-3, with TRBD1 identical over 7 bases. The sample consisted of peripheral blood, taken in a trial of Ad26.COV2.S vaccine versus placebo. This TCR came from a person between 18 and 60 years old who received the Ad26.COV2.S COVID-19 vaccine or a placebo. The CDR3 is CASSYLDRADTQYF. CDR3 in DNA: TGTGCCAGCAGCTACCTAGACAGGGCTGATACGCAGTATTTT.